This is a list of T cell receptor beta chains from one sample in a study of beta chain features in type 1 diabetes. Only in-frame clones appear in the TCRdb table, and some are missing; sequencing was by immunoSEQ multiplex PCR. The profile shows a few hundred thousand clones, 10% to 15% of them singletons. Sequencing was carried out using naive CD4+ T cells from blood. These receptors were obtained from a young woman with type 1 diabetes. Both conserved end residues are part of each CDR3. D genes are given only for firm matches. Not every row has a clone size; where given, it reads once, few, many or a size class.

d_call j_call clone_size v_call cdr3_length cdr3_aa cdr3_nt
NA TRBJ2-7 few TRBV5-1 15 CASSQANGTPYEQYF TGCGCCAGCAGCCAGGCAAACGGGACACCCTACGAGCAGTACTTC
TRBD1 TRBJ1-4 NA TRBV6-5 14 CASSPGTVREKLFF TGTGCCAGCAGCCCCGGGACAGTTAGGGAAAAACTGTTTTTT
NA TRBJ1-5 NA TRBV19 15 CASSIGRSSNQPQHF TGTGCCAGTAGTATAGGCAGGTCTAGCAATCAGCCCCAGCATTTT
TRBD2 TRBJ2-7 NA TRBV7-2 16 CASSLFGGESSYEQYF TGTGCCAGCAGCTTATTCGGGGGGGAAAGCTCCTACGAGCAGTACTTC
NA TRBJ2-3 NA TRBV5-1 16 CASSLRAGGLTDTQYF TGCGCCAGCAGCTTGAGGGCAGGAGGGCTCACAGATACGCAGTATTTT
TRBD1 TRBJ2-7 few TRBV25-1 15 CASSVPGQGAYEQYF TGTGCCAGCAGTGTTCCGGGACAGGGGGCCTACGAGCAGTACTTC
NA TRBJ2-7 few TRBV28 12 CASSFSLYEQYF TGTGCCAGCAGTTTCTCCCTTTACGAGCAGTACTTC
TRBD2 TRBJ2-3 NA TRBV5-4 18 CASSLGGTSGGATDTQYF TGTGCCAGCAGCTTGGGAGGGACTAGCGGGGGGGCCACAGATACGCAGTATTTT
NA TRBJ1-5 NA TRBV19 16 CASSRWEASSNQPQHF TGTGCCAGTAGTCGATGGGAGGCCAGTAGCAATCAGCCCCAGCATTTT
TRBD1 TRBJ2-4 NA TRBV29-1 15 CSVRRGQGASGIQYF TGCAGCGTCAGGCGGGGACAGGGGGCTTCGGGCATTCAGTACTTC
TRBD2 TRBJ2-7 few TRBV7-9 14 CASSPRTSSYEQYF TGTGCCAGCAGCCCCCGGACTAGCAGCTACGAGCAGTACTTC
TRBD2 TRBJ2-2 few TRBV9 16 CASSPGLAANTGELFF TGTGCCAGCAGCCCGGGACTAGCGGCGAACACCGGGGAGCTGTTTTTT
TRBD1 TRBJ1-5 few TRBV29-1 12 CSVGQSNQPQHF TGCAGCGTGGGACAGAGCAATCAGCCCCAGCATTTT
TRBD1 TRBJ2-5 few TRBV7-2 17 CASSPEPTGGKVKTQYF TGTGCCAGCAGCCCAGAACCGACAGGGGGTAAGGTGAAGACCCAGTACTTC
NA TRBJ2-3 NA TRBV18 12 CASSPDSDTQYF TGTGCCAGCTCACCGGACTCAGATACGCAGTATTTT
NA TRBJ2-3 NA TRBV25-1 15 CASSEPGGLSDTQYF TGTGCCAGCAGTGAACCCGGAGGCCTCTCAGATACGCAGTATTTT
NA TRBJ1-4 NA TRBV18 14 CASGAQTTNEKLFF TGTGCCAGCGGGGCCCAAACAACTAATGAAAAACTGTTTTTT
NA TRBJ1-1 NA TRBV4-3 14 CASSQAGGITEAFF TGCGCCAGCAGCCAAGCGGGGGGGATCACTGAAGCTTTCTTT